This T cell receptor beta chain was observed in a study of T cell responses to AZD1222 COVID-19 vaccine. With respect to this clone: Its antigen is not known.

Sequencing was performed with immunoSEQ multiplex PCR; in TCRdb, only in-frame clones are kept and a portion is missing. The sample lists about 84,000 clones; roughly nine tenths were seen once. Regarding the study as a whole: Repertoires were sampled only after the peak T cell response. The study found vaccine-associated CD4 TCRs spanning spike, dominant at 160-218 and 743-854. Only five to seven individuals given AZD1222 were seropositive at baseline.

Second doses were pooled across both intervals (about 4 or about 12 weeks). This clonotype was obtained from an adult who received the AZD1222 COVID-19 vaccine. The sample in question was peripheral blood, obtained 28 days after the second AZD1222 dose.

The CDR3 region has the DNA TGTGCCAGCACCCTAACGGGGATAGGCAATCAGCCCCAGCATTTT. Protein: CASTLTGIGNQPQHF. The rearrangement links TRBV27 to TRBJ1-5, with D unclear. V lost 7 bases to trimming and J lost 2 bases, with 15 bases between them. The germline V gene has CDR1 MNHEY and CDR2 SMNVEV (reference sequence). The CDR3 spans 15 residues.